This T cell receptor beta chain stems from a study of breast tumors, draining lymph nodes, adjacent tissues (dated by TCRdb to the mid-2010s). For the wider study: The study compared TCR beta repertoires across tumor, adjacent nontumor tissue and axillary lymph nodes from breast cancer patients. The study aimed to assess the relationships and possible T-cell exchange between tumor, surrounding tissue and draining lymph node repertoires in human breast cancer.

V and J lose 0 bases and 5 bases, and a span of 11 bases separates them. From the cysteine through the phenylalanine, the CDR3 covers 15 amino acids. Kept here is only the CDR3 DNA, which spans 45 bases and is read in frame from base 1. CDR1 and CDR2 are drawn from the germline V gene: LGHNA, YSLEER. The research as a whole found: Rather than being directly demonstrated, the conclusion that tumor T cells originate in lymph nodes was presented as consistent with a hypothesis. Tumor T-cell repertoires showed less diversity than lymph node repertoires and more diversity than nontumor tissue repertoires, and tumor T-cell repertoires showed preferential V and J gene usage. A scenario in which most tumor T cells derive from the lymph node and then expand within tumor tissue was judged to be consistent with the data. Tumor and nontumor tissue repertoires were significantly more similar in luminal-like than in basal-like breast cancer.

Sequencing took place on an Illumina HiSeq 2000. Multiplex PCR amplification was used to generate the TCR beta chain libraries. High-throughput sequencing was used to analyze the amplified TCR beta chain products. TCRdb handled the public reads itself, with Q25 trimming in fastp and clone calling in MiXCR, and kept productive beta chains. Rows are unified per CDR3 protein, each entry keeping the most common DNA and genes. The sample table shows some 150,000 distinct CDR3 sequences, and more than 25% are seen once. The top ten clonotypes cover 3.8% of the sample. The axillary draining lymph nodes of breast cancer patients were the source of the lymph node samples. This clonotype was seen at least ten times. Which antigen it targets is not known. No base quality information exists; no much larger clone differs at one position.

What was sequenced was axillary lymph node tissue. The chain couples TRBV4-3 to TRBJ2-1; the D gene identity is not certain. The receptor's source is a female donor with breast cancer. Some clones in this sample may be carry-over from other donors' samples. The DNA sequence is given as TGCGCCAGCAGCCAAGATTCCGGACCAGACAATGAGCAGTTCTTC. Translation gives CASSQDSGPDNEQFF.